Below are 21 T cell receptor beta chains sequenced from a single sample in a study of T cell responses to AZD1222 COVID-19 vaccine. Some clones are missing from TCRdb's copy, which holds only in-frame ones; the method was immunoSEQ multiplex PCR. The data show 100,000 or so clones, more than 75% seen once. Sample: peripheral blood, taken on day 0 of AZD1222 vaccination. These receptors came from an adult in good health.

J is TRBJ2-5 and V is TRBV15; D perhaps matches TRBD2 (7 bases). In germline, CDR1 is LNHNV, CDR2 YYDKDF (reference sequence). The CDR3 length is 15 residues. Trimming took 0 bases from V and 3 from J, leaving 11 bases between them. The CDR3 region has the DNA TGTGCCACCAGCAGAGATGGAGGGGGGGAAGAGACCCAGTACTTC. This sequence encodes CATSRDGGGEETQYF. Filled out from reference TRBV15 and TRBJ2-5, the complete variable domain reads DAMVIQNPRYQVTQFGKPVTLSCSQTLNHNVMYWYQQKSSQAPKLLFHYYDKDFNNEADTPDNFQSRRPNTSFCFLDIRSPGLGDTAMYLCATSRDGGGEETQYFGPGTRLLVL.

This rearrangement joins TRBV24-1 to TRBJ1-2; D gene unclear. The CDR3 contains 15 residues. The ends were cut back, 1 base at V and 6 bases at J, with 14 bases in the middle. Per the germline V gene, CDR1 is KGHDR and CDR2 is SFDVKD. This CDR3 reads CATSDFDAGGDGYTF. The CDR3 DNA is TGTGCCACCAGTGATTTTGATGCCGGCGGGGATGGCTACACCTTC.

CDR3: CASSSPGQGARYGYTF. The CDR3 DNA is TGCGCCAGCAGCTCACCGGGACAGGGGGCGCGATATGGCTACACCTTC. The J gene is TRBJ1-2, the V gene TRBV5-1; 12 nucleotides align to TRBD1. The CDR3 has 16 amino acids. V trimming: 3 bases; J trimming: 5 bases; junction bases outside the gene matches: 8. CDR1 and CDR2 (germline): SGHRS, YFSETQ.

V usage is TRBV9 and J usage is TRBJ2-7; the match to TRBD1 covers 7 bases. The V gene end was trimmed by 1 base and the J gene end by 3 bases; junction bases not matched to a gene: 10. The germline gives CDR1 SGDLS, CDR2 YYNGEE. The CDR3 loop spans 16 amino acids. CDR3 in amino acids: CASSVLGDSPYYEQYF. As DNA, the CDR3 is TGTGCCAGCAGCGTACTGGGGGACAGCCCTTACTACGAGCAGTACTTC.

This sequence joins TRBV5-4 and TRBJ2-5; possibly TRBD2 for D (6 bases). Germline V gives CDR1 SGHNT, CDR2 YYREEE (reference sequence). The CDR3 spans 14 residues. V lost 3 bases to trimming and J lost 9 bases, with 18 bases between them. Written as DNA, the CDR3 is TGTGCCAGCAGCTCCCGGGACTCCCGAGTAGCCCAGTACTTC. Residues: CASSSRDSRVAQYF.

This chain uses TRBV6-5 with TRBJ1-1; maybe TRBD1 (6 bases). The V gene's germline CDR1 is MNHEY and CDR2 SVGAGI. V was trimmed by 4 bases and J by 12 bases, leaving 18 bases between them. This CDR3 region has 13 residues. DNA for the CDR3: TGTGCCAGCAGTTCCCCGCAGGGGCTACGAACTTTCTTT. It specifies CASSSPQGLRTFF.

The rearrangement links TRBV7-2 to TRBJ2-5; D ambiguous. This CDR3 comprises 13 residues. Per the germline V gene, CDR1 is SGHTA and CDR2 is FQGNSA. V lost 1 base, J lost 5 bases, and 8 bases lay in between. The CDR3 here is CASSLEVRETQYF. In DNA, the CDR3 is TGTGCCAGCAGCTTAGAAGTCAGGGAGACCCAGTACTTC.

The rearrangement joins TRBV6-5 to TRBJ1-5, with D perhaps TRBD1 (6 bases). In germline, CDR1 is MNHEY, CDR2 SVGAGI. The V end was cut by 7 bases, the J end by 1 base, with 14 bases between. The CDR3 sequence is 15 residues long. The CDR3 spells CASMRQATSNQPQHF. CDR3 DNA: TGTGCCAGCATGCGACAGGCTACGAGCAATCAGCCCCAGCATTTT.

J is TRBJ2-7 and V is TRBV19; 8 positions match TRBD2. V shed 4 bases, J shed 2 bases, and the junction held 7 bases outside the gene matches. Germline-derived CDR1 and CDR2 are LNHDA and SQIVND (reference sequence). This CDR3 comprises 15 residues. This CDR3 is CASSRVLAGTYEQYF. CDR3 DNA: TGTGCCAGTAGTAGGGTATTAGCGGGAACCTACGAGCAGTACTTC.

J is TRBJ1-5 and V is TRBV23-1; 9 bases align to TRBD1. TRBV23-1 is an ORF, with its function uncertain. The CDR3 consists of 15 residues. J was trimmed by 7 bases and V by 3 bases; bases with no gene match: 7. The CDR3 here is CASSHIRDRVQPQHF. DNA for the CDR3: TGCGCCAGCAGTCATATCCGGGACAGGGTCCAGCCCCAGCATTTT.

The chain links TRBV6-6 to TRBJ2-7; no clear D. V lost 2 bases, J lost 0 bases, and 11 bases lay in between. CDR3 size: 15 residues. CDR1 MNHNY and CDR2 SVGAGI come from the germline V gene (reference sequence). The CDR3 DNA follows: TGTGCCAGCAGTTACGAGCCCGGCGGCTCCTACGAGCAGTACTTC. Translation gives CASSYEPGGSYEQYF.

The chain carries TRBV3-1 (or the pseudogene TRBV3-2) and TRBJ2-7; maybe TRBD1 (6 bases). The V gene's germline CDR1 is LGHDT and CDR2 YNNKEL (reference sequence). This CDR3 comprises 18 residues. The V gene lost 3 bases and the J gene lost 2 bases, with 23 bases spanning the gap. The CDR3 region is CASSQATRRTEKTYEQYF. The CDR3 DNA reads TGTGCCAGCAGCCAGGCGACCCGGAGGACAGAAAAAACCTACGAGCAGTACTTC.

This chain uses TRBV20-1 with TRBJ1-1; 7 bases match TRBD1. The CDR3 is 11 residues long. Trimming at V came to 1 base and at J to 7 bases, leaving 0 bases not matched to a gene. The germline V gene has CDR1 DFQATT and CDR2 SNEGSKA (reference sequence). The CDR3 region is CSARGDSEAFF. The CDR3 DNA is TGCAGTGCTAGAGGGGACAGTGAAGCTTTCTTT.

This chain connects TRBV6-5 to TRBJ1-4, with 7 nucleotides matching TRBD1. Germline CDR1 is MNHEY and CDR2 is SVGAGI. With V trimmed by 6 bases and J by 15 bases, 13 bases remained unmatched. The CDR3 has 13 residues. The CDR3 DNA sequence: TGTGCCAGCAGCTCTTTACGGGACAGTAGGGTGTTTTTT. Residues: CASSSLRDSRVFF.

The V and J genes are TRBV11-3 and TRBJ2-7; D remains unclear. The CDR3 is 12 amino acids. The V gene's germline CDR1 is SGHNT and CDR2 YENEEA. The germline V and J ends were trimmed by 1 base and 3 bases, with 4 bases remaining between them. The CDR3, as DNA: TGTGCCAGCAGCTTAGTCCTCTACGAGCAGTACTTC. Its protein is CASSLVLYEQYF.

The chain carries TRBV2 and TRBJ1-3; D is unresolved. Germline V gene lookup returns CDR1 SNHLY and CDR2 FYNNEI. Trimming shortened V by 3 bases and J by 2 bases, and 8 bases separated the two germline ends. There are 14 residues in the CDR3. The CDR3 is CASSEGSPGNTIYF. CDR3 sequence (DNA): TGTGCCAGCAGTGAGGGCAGCCCTGGAAACACCATATATTTT. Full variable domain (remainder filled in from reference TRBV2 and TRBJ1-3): EPEVTQTPSHQVTQMGQEVILRCVPISNHLYFYWYRQILGQKVEFLVSFYNNEISEKSEIFDDQFSVERPDGSNFTLKIRSTKLEDSAMYFCASSEGSPGNTIYFGEGSWLTVV.

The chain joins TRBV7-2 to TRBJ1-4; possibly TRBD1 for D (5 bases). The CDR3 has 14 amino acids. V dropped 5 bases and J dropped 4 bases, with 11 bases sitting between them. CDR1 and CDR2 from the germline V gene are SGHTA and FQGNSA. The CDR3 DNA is TGTGCCAGCAGCGCTGCGGGGGATAATGAAAAACTGTTTTTT. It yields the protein CASSAAGDNEKLFF.

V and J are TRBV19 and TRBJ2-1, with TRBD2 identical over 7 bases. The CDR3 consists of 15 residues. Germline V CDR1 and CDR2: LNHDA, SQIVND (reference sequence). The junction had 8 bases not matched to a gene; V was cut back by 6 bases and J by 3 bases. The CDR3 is CASSSSERGYNEQFF. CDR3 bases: TGTGCCAGTAGCTCCTCGGAGCGGGGCTACAATGAGCAGTTCTTC.

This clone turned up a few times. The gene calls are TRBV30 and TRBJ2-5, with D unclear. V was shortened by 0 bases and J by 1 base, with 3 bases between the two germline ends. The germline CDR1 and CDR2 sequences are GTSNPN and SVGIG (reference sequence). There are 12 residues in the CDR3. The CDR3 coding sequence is TGTGCCTGGAGTGTATCCCAAGAGACCCAGTACTTC. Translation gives CAWSVSQETQYF.

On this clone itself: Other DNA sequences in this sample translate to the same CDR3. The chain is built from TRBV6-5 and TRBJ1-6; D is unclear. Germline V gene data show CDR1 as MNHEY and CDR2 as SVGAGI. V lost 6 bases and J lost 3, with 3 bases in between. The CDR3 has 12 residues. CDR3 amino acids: CASSSYNSPLHF. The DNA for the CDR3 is TGTGCCAGCAGCAGCTATAATTCACCCCTCCACTTT.

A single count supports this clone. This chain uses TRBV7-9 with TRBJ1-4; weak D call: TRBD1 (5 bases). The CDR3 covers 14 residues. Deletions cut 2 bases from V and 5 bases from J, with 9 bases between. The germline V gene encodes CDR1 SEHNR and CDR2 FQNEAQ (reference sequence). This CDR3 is CASSLRQQNEKLFF. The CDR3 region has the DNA TGTGCCAGCAGCTTAAGACAGCAGAATGAAAAACTGTTTTTT.